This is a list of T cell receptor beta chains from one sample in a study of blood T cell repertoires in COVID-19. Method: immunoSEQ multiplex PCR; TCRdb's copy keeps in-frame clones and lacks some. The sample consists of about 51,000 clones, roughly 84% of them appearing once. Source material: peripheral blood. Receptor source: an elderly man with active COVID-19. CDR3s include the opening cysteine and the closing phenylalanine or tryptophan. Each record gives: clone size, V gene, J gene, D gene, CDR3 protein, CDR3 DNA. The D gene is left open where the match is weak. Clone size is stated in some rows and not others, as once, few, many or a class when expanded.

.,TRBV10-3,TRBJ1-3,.,CAISEVKTVSGNTIYF,TGTGCCATCAGTGAGGTTAAGACAGTCTCTGGAAACACCATATATTTT
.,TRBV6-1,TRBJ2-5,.,CASSEDPRGETQYF,TGTGCCAGCAGTGAAGATCCAAGGGGGGAGACCCAGTACTTC
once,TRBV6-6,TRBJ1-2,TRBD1,CASSYSGQGAGYTF,TGTGCCAGCAGTTACTCGGGACAGGGTGCAGGCTACACCTTC
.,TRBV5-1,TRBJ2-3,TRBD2,CASSSAGDTDTQYF,TGCGCCAGCAGCTCGGCGGGGGACACAGATACGCAGTATTTT
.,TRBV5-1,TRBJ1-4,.,CASSSLTAGGEKLFF,TGCGCCAGCAGCTCACTCACGGCGGGAGGGGAAAAACTGTTTTTT
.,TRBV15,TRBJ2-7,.,CATSRDLGPAYEQYF,TGTGCCACCAGCAGAGATCTGGGCCCAGCCTACGAGCAGTACTTC
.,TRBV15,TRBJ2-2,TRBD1,CATSSPLFSGTGGRTGELFF,TGTGCCACCAGCAGTCCGCTTTTCTCCGGGACAGGGGGACGTACCGGGGAGCTGTTTTTT
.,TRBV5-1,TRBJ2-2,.,CASTQDRHTGELFF,TGCGCCAGTACCCAGGACAGACACACCGGGGAGCTGTTTTTT
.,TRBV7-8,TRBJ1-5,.,CASKARGAEDLLQPQHF,TGTGCCAGCAAGGCCAGGGGTGCCGAAGACCTCCTTCAGCCCCAGCATTTT
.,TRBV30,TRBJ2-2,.,CAWSVGPRANTGELFF,TGTGCCTGGAGTGTTGGACCCAGGGCGAACACCGGGGAGCTGTTTTTT
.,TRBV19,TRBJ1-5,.,CASSPPGGSNQPQHF,TGTGCCAGTAGTCCCCCCGGGGGGAGCAATCAGCCCCAGCATTTT
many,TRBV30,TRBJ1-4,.,CAWSPTGRVGEKLFF,TGTGCCTGGAGTCCTACAGGGAGGGTCGGAGAAAAACTGTTTTTT
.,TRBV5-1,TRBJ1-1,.,CASSLDGRMNTEAFF,TGCGCCAGCAGCTTGGATGGGAGAATGAACACTGAAGCTTTCTTT
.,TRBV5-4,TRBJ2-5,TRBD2,CASSVALAGAGETQYF,TGTGCCAGCAGCGTTGCTCTAGCGGGAGCGGGAGAGACCCAGTACTTC
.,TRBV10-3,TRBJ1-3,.,CAIQGISGNTIYF,TGTGCCATCCAGGGGATATCTGGAAACACCATATATTTT
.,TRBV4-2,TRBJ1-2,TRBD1,CASRWDRGNNYGYTF,TGTGCCAGCAGATGGGACAGGGGCAATAACTATGGCTACACCTTC
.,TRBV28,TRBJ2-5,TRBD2,CASSFRPGTSGRFLETQYF,TGTGCCAGCAGTTTCCGTCCCGGGACTAGCGGGAGGTTTTTAGAGACCCAGTACTTC
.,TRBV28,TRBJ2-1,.,CASSSGGYSYNEQFF,TGTGCCAGCAGCTCAGGGGGGTATTCCTACAATGAGCAGTTCTTC
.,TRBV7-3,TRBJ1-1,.,CASSLTRGNTEAFF,TGTGCCAGCAGCTTAACCAGGGGAAACACTGAAGCTTTCTTT
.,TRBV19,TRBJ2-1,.,CASSIDKIGEQFF,TGTGCCAGTAGTATTGACAAGATCGGTGAGCAGTTCTTC
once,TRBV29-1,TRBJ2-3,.,CSGQTGGAGGRTDTQYF,TGCAGCGGTCAAACAGGGGGCGCGGGAGGGAGGACAGATACGCAGTATTTT
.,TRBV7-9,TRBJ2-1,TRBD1,CASSLGTGVYNEQFF,TGTGCCAGCAGCCTCGGGACAGGGGTCTACAATGAGCAGTTCTTC
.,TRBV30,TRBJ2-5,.,CAWAGQETQYF,TGTGCCTGGGCGGGACAAGAGACCCAGTACTTC
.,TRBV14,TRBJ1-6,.,CASSQGASGSPLHF,TGTGCCAGCAGCCAAGGAGCAAGCGGTTCACCCCTCCACTTT
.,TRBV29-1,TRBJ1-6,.,CSVEDWHSSYNSPLHF,TGCAGCGTTGAAGATTGGCACAGCTCCTATAATTCACCCCTCCACTTT
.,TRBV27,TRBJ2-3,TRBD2,CASSWSGSGRTQYF,TGTGCCAGCAGTTGGTCCGGTAGCGGGAGGACGCAGTATTTT
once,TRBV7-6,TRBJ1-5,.,CASSSGQIGQPQHF,TGTGCCAGCAGCTCTGGACAGATTGGTCAGCCCCAGCATTTT
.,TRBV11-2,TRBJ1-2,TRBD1,CASSLDRFGTGSNYGYTF,TGTGCCAGCAGCTTAGATCGGTTCGGGACAGGATCTAACTATGGCTACACCTTC
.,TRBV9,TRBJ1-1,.,CASSVGPPGGNTEAFF,TGTGCCAGCAGCGTAGGCCCCCCCGGGGGGAACACTGAAGCTTTCTTT
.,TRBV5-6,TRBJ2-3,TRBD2,CASSLTSGSLNTDTQYF,TGTGCCAGCAGCTTGACTAGCGGAAGCCTTAACACAGATACGCAGTATTTT
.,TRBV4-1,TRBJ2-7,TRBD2,CASSQEASGIRAYEQYF,TGCGCCAGCAGCCAAGAGGCTAGCGGGATTAGGGCCTACGAGCAGTACTTC
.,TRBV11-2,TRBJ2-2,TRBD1,CASSKTGGDTGELFF,TGTGCCAGCAGCAAGACAGGGGGCGACACCGGGGAGCTGTTTTTT
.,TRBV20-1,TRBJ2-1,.,CSASPDNEQFF,TGCAGTGCTTCTCCCGACAATGAGCAGTTCTTC
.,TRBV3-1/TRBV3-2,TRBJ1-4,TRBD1,CASSQGGRPNEKLFF,TGTGCCAGCAGTCAGGGGGGCAGACCTAATGAAAAACTGTTTTTT
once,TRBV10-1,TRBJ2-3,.,CASSAQIDSTDTQYF,TGCGCCAGCAGTGCCCAGATCGATAGCACAGATACGCAGTATTTT
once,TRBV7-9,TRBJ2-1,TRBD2,CASSLEASGLYNEQFF,TGTGCCAGCAGCTTAGAGGCTAGCGGTCTCTACAATGAGCAGTTCTTC
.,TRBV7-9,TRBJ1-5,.,CASSFGGVGQPQHF,TGTGCCAGCAGCTTCGGCGGAGTGGGTCAGCCCCAGCATTTT
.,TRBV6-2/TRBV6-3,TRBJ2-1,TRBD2,CASSKNSGRYNEQFF,TGTGCCAGCAGTAAAAATAGCGGGAGGTACAATGAGCAGTTCTTC
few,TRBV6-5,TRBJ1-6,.,CASSYRTENSPLHF,TGTGCCAGCAGTTATCGGACTGAAAATTCACCCCTCCACTTT
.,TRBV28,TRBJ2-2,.,CASSGRWGRKSGELFF,TGTGCCAGCAGTGGTAGGTGGGGGCGGAAGTCCGGGGAGCTGTTTTTT
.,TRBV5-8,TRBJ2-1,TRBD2,CASSLIMRLAGDLEQFF,TGTGCCAGCAGCTTGATCATGCGACTAGCGGGTGATCTTGAGCAGTTCTTC
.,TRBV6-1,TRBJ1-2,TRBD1,CASSEGGQVGGYTF,TGTGCCAGCAGTGAAGGGGGACAGGTCGGAGGCTACACCTTC
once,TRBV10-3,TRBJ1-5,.,CAISVSDNSNQPQHF,TGTGCCATCAGTGTTTCGGACAATAGCAATCAGCCCCAGCATTTT
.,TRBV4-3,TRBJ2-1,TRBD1,CASSQETGGEQFF,TGCGCCAGCAGCCAAGAGACAGGGGGTGAGCAGTTCTTC
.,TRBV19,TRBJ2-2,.,CASIQGMDRINTGELFF,TGTGCCAGTATCCAGGGGATGGACAGAATTAACACCGGGGAGCTGTTTTTT
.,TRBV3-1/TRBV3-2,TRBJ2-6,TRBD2,CASSRSGRGSGANVLTF,TGTGCCAGCAGCCGTAGCGGGAGGGGCTCTGGGGCCAACGTCCTGACTTTC
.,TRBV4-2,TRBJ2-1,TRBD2,CASSQGVLAGIEQFF,TGTGCCAGCAGCCAAGGAGTCCTAGCGGGAATTGAGCAGTTCTTC
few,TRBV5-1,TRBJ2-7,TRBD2,CASSSISGYEQYF,TGCGCCAGCAGCTCAATTAGCGGGTACGAGCAGTACTTC
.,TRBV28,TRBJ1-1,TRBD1,CASNPGQVNTEAFF,TGTGCCAGCAACCCGGGACAGGTGAACACTGAAGCTTTCTTT
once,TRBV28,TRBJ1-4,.,CASSLSQGLGEKLFF,TGTGCCAGCAGTCTCTCTCAGGGTCTCGGTGAAAAACTGTTTTTT
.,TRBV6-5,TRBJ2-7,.,CASSYSARAYEQYF,TGTGCCAGCAGTTACTCAGCCAGGGCCTACGAGCAGTACTTC
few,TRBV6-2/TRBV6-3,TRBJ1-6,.,CASSTLPSPLHF,TGTGCCAGCAGTACTCTCCCCTCACCCCTCCACTTT
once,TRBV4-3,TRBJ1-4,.,CASNDRTGDNEKLFF,TGCGCCAGCAACGACAGGACGGGCGATAATGAAAAACTGTTTTTT
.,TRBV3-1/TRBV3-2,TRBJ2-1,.,CASSQEIIGQQGSNEQFF,TGTGCCAGCAGCCAAGAAATTATTGGACAGCAAGGTTCCAATGAGCAGTTCTTC
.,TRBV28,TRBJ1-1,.,CASRLPGRALNTEAFF,TGTGCCAGCAGATTGCCGGGCAGGGCCCTGAACACTGAAGCTTTCTTT
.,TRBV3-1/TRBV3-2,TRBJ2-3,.,CASSSRTAPGTQYF,TGTGCCAGCAGCTCCAGGACTGCGCCCGGTACGCAGTATTTT
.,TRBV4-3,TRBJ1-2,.,CASSQEGGTGYGYTF,TGCGCCAGCAGCCAAGAAGGGGGTACAGGCTATGGCTACACCTTC
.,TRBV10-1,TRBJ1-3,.,CASSEGMSGGRF,TGCGCCAGCAGTGAGGGGATGTCGGGGGGTCGGTTT
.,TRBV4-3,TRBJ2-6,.,CASSQGLTGANVLTF,TGCGCCAGCAGCCAAGGGCTCACTGGGGCCAACGTCCTGACTTTC